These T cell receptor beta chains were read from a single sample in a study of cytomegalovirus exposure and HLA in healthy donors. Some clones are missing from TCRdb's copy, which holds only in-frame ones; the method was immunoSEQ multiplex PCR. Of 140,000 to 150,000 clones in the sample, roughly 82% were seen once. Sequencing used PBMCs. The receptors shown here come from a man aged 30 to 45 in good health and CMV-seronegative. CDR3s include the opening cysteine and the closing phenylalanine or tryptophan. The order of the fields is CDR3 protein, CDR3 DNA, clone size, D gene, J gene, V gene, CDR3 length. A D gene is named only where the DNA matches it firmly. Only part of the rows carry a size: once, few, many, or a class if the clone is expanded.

CSFRDGQTKNIQYF,TGCAGCTTTCGCGACGGACAGACCAAAAACATTCAGTACTTC,.,.,TRBJ2-4,TRBV29-1,14
CASSPSADTQYF,TGTGCCAGCTCACCATCCGCAGATACGCAGTATTTT,.,.,TRBJ2-3,TRBV18,12
CASSLLAGGSGANGLTF,TGTGCCAGCAGCTTGCTAGCGGGGGGGTCTGGGGCCAACGGCCTGACTTTC,.,TRBD2,TRBJ2-6,TRBV5-4,17
CASSYTGDYGYTF,TGTGCCAGCAGTTATACAGGGGACTATGGCTACACCTTC,few,TRBD1,TRBJ1-2,TRBV6-6,13
CASNLGVSNTEAFF,TGCGCCAGCAACTTAGGGGTTTCGAACACTGAAGCTTTCTTT,few,.,TRBJ1-1,TRBV5-1,14
CASSLGRYHEQYF,TGTGCCAGCAGTTTGGGCAGATACCACGAGCAGTACTTC,.,.,TRBJ2-7,TRBV6-5,13
CAWSGGWNTEAFF,TGTGCCTGGAGCGGAGGGTGGAACACTGAAGCTTTCTTT,.,.,TRBJ1-1,TRBV30,13
CASSTPHGTNYEQYF,TGTGCCAGCAGTACCCCCCACGGGACTAACTACGAGCAGTACTTC,.,TRBD2,TRBJ2-7,TRBV6-5,15
CASSLGQANTGELFF,TGTGCCAGCAGCCTAGGACAGGCGAACACCGGGGAGCTGTTTTTT,.,TRBD1,TRBJ2-2,TRBV9,15
CASRGLDRGYTF,TGTGCCAGCCGAGGCCTAGACCGTGGCTACACCTTC,.,.,TRBJ1-2,TRBV6-1,12
CASSFHPRREASYEQYF,TGTGCCAGCAGCTTCCACCCCCGGCGGGAGGCATCCTACGAGCAGTACTTC,.,TRBD2,TRBJ2-7,TRBV5-8,17
CASSSWDRGTNYGYTF,TGTGCCAGCAGTTCGTGGGACAGGGGGACGAACTATGGCTACACCTTC,.,TRBD1,TRBJ1-2,TRBV6-5,16
CASSSPGQGASDTQYF,TGTGCCAGCAGTTCGCCGGGACAGGGAGCCTCAGATACGCAGTATTTT,.,TRBD1,TRBJ2-3,TRBV28,16
CASSLGTSGRGTYNEQFF,TGTGCCAGCTCACTTGGGACTAGCGGGAGGGGAACCTACAATGAGCAGTTCTTC,.,TRBD2,TRBJ2-1,TRBV18,18
CASSSRRDTEAFF,TGTGCCAGCAGTTCCCGACGGGACACTGAAGCTTTCTTT,.,.,TRBJ1-1,TRBV6-1,13
CASSPQQMNTEAFF,TGTGCCAGCAGCCCACAACAGATGAACACTGAAGCTTTCTTT,few,.,TRBJ1-1,TRBV7-2,14
CASSEQGARNYGYTF,TGTGCCAGCAGCGAACAGGGGGCGCGTAACTATGGCTACACCTTC,.,TRBD1,TRBJ1-2,TRBV25-1,15
CASSQGGLAGGPFYEQYF,TGCGCCAGCAGCCAAGGTGGACTAGCGGGAGGGCCATTCTACGAGCAGTACTTC,.,TRBD2,TRBJ2-7,TRBV4-1,18
CASSLGNRGNNSPLHF,TGTGCCAGCAGCTTAGGAAACAGGGGGAATAATTCACCCCTCCACTTT,.,TRBD1,TRBJ1-6,TRBV7-6,16
CASSQDWNGGYGYTF,TGCGCCAGCAGCCAAGATTGGAACGGCGGCTATGGCTACACCTTC,.,.,TRBJ1-2,TRBV4-1,15
CASSRQGAGNTIYF,TGTGCCAGCAGCCGCCAGGGGGCTGGAAACACCATATATTTT,.,TRBD1,TRBJ1-3,TRBV7-6,14
CSVVVVQGYEQYF,TGCAGCGTTGTTGTAGTCCAGGGGTACGAGCAGTACTTC,few,.,TRBJ2-7,TRBV29-1,13
CSSSFSGSFHPEAFF,TGTTCCAGCAGCTTCTCCGGGTCTTTCCACCCTGAAGCTTTCTTT,.,.,TRBJ1-1,TRBV7-9,15
CATSRASGFDQPQHF,TGTGCCACCAGCAGAGCCAGCGGATTTGATCAGCCCCAGCATTTT,.,.,TRBJ1-5,TRBV15,15
CASSGGSAPPYGYTF,TGTGCCAGCAGTGGCGGATCAGCCCCACCTTATGGCTACACCTTC,few,.,TRBJ1-2,TRBV6-5,15
CASSGPGGPDTGELFF,TGCGCCAGCAGTGGCCCAGGGGGTCCGGACACCGGGGAGCTGTTTTTT,.,TRBD1,TRBJ2-2,TRBV10-1,16
CASSPGQGSTEAFF,TGTGCCAGCAGCCCGGGACAGGGCAGCACTGAAGCTTTCTTT,.,TRBD1,TRBJ1-1,TRBV7-8,14
CATSRLPRDSLNYGYTF,TGTGCCACCAGCAGGCTCCCCCGGGACAGCTTAAACTATGGCTACACCTTC,.,TRBD1,TRBJ1-2,TRBV15,17
CASSIDRRTGYGYTF,TGTGCCAGTAGTATAGATCGTCGGACAGGGTATGGCTACACCTTC,few,TRBD1,TRBJ1-2,TRBV19,15
CASQVGYQTGDRDEQYF,TGTGCCAGCCAAGTGGGTTACCAGACAGGGGACCGAGACGAGCAGTACTTC,.,TRBD1,TRBJ2-7,TRBV25-1,17
CASSLFGLAGARGETQYF,TGTGCCAGCAGTTTATTCGGACTAGCGGGGGCCCGGGGGGAGACCCAGTACTTC,.,TRBD2,TRBJ2-5,TRBV27,18
CASSPSGSQNNEQFF,TGTGCCAGCAGCCCCAGCGGGAGTCAGAACAATGAGCAGTTCTTC,few,TRBD2,TRBJ2-1,TRBV7-7,15
CASSLTGTGGGYTF,TGTGCCAGCAGTCTAACCGGGACAGGTGGTGGCTACACCTTC,once,TRBD1,TRBJ1-2,TRBV28,14
CASSLVDTKETQYF,TGCGCCAGCAGCTTGGTCGACACCAAAGAGACCCAGTACTTC,.,.,TRBJ2-5,TRBV5-1,14
CASSLDLENSPLHF,TGTGCCAGCAGCTTGGACCTGGAGAATTCACCCCTCCACTTT,.,.,TRBJ1-6,TRBV5-4,14